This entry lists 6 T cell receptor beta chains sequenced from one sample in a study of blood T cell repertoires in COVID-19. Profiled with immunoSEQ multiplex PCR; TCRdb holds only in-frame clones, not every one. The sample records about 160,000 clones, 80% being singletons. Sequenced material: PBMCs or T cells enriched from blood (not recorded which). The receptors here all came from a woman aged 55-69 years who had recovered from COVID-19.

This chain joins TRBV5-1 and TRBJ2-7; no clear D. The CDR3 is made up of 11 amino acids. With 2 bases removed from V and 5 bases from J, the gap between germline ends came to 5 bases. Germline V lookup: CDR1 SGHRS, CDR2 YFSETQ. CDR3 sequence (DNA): TGCGCCAGCAGCTTCCGGGACGAGCAGTACTTC. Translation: CASSFRDEQYF.

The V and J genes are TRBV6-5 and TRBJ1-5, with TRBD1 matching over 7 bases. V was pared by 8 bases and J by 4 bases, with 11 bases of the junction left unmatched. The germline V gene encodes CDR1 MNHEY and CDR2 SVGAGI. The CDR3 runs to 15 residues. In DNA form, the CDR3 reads TGTGCCAGCGCCCGGGACAGCGCTACAAATCAGCCCCAGCATTTT. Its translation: CASARDSATNQPQHF.

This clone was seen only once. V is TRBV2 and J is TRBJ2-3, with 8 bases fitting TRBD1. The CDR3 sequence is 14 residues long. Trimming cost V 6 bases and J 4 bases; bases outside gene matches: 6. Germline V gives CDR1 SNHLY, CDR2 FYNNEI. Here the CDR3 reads CASRQTGVADTQYF. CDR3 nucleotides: TGTGCCAGCAGGCAGACAGGGGTGGCAGATACGCAGTATTTT.

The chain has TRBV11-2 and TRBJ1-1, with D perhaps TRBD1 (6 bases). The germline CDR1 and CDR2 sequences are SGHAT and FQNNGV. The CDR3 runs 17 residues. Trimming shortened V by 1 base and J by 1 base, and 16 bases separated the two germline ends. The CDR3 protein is CASSLARSGAPNTEAFF. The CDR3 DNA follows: TGTGCCAGCAGCTTAGCAAGATCAGGGGCGCCGAACACTGAAGCTTTCTTT.

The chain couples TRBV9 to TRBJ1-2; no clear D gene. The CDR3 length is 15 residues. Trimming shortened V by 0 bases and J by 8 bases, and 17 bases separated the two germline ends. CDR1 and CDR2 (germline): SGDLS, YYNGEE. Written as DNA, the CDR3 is TGTGCCAGCAGCGTAGCTAGTTACTCTGCTTGGGGCTACACCTTC. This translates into CASSVASYSAWGYTF.

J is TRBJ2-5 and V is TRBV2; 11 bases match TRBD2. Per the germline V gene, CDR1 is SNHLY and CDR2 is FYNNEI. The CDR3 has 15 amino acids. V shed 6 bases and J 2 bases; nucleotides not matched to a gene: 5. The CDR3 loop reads CASRPRLAGQETQYF. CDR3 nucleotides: TGTGCCAGCAGGCCTCGACTAGCGGGGCAAGAGACCCAGTACTTC.